A selection of T cell receptor beta chains follows, all from one sample in a study of blood T cells in healthy people across ages. TCRdb re-called the 5' RACE reads through MiXCR, storing one row per CDR3 protein. The sample has roughly 1.9 million distinct CDR3 sequences, approximately 39% seen once. What was sequenced was blood. These receptors originate from a human donor in good health. CDR3s include the opening cysteine and the closing phenylalanine or tryptophan.

TRBV6-6	TRBJ2-3	CASSYLGLAGGTQYF
TRBV11-1	TRBJ2-7	CASSPDRINYEQYF
TRBV3-1	TRBJ2-7	CASSQLAGGTYEQYF
TRBV5-1	TRBJ2-3	CASSRGVSPVDTQYF
TRBV20-1	TRBJ2-5	CSALTETQYF
TRBV20-1	TRBJ2-7	CSGVDGGGGSYEQYF
TRBV20-1	TRBJ2-4	CSASWKENIQYF
TRBV7-9	TRBJ2-1	CASSRRGGPEQFF
TRBV7-2	TRBJ2-3	CASGFGYGTDTQYF
TRBV29-1	TRBJ1-4	CSVVGGESNEKLFF
TRBV28	TRBJ2-3	CASSRPWAGGEDTQYF
TRBV20-1	TRBJ2-3	CSARNPSGGADTQYF
TRBV6-2/TRBV6-3	TRBJ2-7	CASSYPGLQYF
TRBV18	TRBJ1-2	CASSPNADPGAYGYTF
TRBV2	TRBJ2-1	CATKGGSSGSSYNEQFF
TRBV24-1	TRBJ2-5	CATSEGTGTWTQETQYF
TRBV7-8	TRBJ1-2	CASTNGGARGNFNYGYTF
TRBV12-3/TRBV12-4	TRBJ2-5	CASSPRLAGGAETQYF
TRBV27	TRBJ1-1	CASSLQWTGKAEAFF
TRBV27	TRBJ2-1	CASNTGGRGNQQFF
TRBV27	TRBJ2-3	CASSLLSGGAFPTDTQYF
TRBV4-3	TRBJ2-7	CASSQTVLGYYEQYF
TRBV7-2	TRBJ1-2	CASSLDPYRGGYTF
TRBV28	TRBJ2-5	CASSIPLGSSGGAVGETQYF
TRBV5-1	TRBJ2-7	CASSLGPGEADEQYF
TRBV30	TRBJ1-2	CAWSVLGRGYTF
TRBV29-1	TRBJ2-1	CSVGEGFHEQFF
TRBV7-2	TRBJ2-2	CASSLDSGAANTGELFF
TRBV12-3/TRBV12-4	TRBJ2-5	CASSDAGRRTQETQYF
TRBV4-2	TRBJ2-1	CASSQRSAIAGEPTYNEQFF
TRBV29-1	TRBJ2-5	CSVEDWPRGEQETQYF
TRBV7-3	TRBJ2-7	CASSPTGSVYEQYF
TRBV20-1	TRBJ1-6	CSARDRAGEGSSPLHF
TRBV21-1	TRBJ2-4	CASSPEQVAKNIQYF
TRBV4-3	TRBJ2-7	CASSPRYSRQGENYEQYF
TRBV12-3/TRBV12-4	TRBJ2-6	CASTPVGNFPSGANVLTF
TRBV7-9	TRBJ2-3	CAGSLGRDSSTDTQYF
TRBV5-5	TRBJ1-2	CASSPDRDRLYGYTF
TRBV20-1	TRBJ1-2	CSAGTAGHYGYTF
TRBV10-3	TRBJ1-5	CAISEGQLANQPQHF
TRBV4-1	TRBJ1-2	CASSQASGGRGYGYTF
TRBV3-1	TRBJ1-1	CASRQADRAGWNTEAFF
TRBV20-1	TRBJ2-1	CSADLDRYNEQFF
TRBV20-1	TRBJ1-2	CSARDAGVANYGYTF
TRBV18	TRBJ1-1	CASSTGQGAVNTEAFF
TRBV29-1	TRBJ2-1	CSVKGTINNEQFF
TRBV5-1	TRBJ2-4	CASSHGLAGAKNIQYF
TRBV20-1	TRBJ2-3	CSANLRSGTDTQYF
TRBV24-1	TRBJ2-2	CATSANTGKLFF
TRBV20-1	TRBJ1-2	CSENGYTF
TRBV11-2	TRBJ2-3	CASRQTGGADTQYF
TRBV7-2	TRBJ2-7	CASSLAPHTYEQYF
TRBV21-1	TRBJ1-5	CASSIGGNYSNQPQHF
TRBV20-1	TRBJ2-3	CSARIPGQQETQYF
TRBV29-1	TRBJ1-1	CSVGEGQTTEAFF
TRBV7-9	.	CASSKGGLWGNYEQYF
TRBV9	TRBJ2-7	CASSRAAIIREQYF
TRBV5-1	TRBJ1-2	CASSDRLANYGYTF